Listed below are T cell receptor beta chains from one sample, sequenced in a study of shared clonotypes between healthy human individuals. Produced via immunoSEQ multiplex PCR; TCRdb's table is partial and in-frame only. Here the sample spans about 2 million clones, approximately 95% being singletons. The sample taken for sequencing was naive CD8+ T cells sorted from blood. These receptors were obtained from a man aged 18 to 30 in good health. Both conserved end residues are part of each CDR3. The D gene is left open where the match is weak.

v_call: TRBV2; j_call: TRBJ2-7; cdr3_length: 14; d_call: TRBD1; cdr3_aa: CASSDTGGIYEQYF; cdr3_nt: TGTGCCAGCAGTGATACAGGGGGCATATACGAGCAGTACTTC
v_call: TRBV27; j_call: TRBJ2-7; cdr3_length: 18; d_call: TRBD1; cdr3_aa: CASGLILSGTGLSYEQYF; cdr3_nt: TGTGCCAGCGGTCTTATCCTATCCGGGACAGGGTTATCCTACGAGCAGTACTTC
v_call: TRBV4-1; j_call: TRBJ1-4; cdr3_length: 16; d_call: TRBD1; cdr3_aa: CASSTRDSLANEKLFF; cdr3_nt: TGCGCCAGCAGCACCCGGGACAGCCTAGCTAATGAAAAACTGTTTTTT
v_call: TRBV7-9; j_call: TRBJ2-1; cdr3_length: 16; d_call: NA; cdr3_aa: CASSLGMGQDYNEQFF; cdr3_nt: TGTGCCAGCAGCTTAGGAATGGGACAAGACTACAATGAGCAGTTCTTC
v_call: TRBV19; j_call: TRBJ1-5; cdr3_length: 14; d_call: NA; cdr3_aa: CASSPRQAPQPQHF; cdr3_nt: TGTGCCAGTAGTCCCCGACAGGCTCCTCAGCCCCAGCATTTT
v_call: TRBV5-5; j_call: TRBJ2-7; cdr3_length: 15; d_call: NA; cdr3_aa: CASSFSHRHPYEQYF; cdr3_nt: TGTGCCAGCAGCTTCTCCCACAGGCACCCCTACGAGCAGTACTTC
v_call: TRBV7-9; j_call: TRBJ1-2; cdr3_length: 16; d_call: TRBD1; cdr3_aa: CASSLLRDSPNYGYTF; cdr3_nt: TGTGCCAGCAGCTTACTACGGGACAGTCCTAACTATGGCTACACCTTC
v_call: TRBV28; j_call: TRBJ1-1; cdr3_length: 15; d_call: TRBD1; cdr3_aa: CASSFAADGQVLAFF; cdr3_nt: TGTGCCAGCAGTTTTGCGGCCGATGGACAGGTGCTGGCTTTCTTT
v_call: TRBV28; j_call: TRBJ1-6; cdr3_length: 13; d_call: NA; cdr3_aa: CASSLSRSSPLHF; cdr3_nt: TGTGCCAGCAGTCTTTCACGGAGTTCACCCCTCCACTTT
v_call: TRBV27; j_call: TRBJ2-2; cdr3_length: 14; d_call: NA; cdr3_aa: CASSLWPSTGELFF; cdr3_nt: TGTGCCAGCAGTTTATGGCCGAGCACCGGGGAGCTGTTTTTT